What follows are 5 T cell receptor beta chains derived from one specimen sequenced in a study of OX40 agonist ivuxolimab in advanced cancers. The method was immunoSEQ multiplex PCR; TCRdb's version includes in-frame clones alone and lacks a portion of them. The table shows roughly 70,000 clones, with roughly 87% occurring only once. This sample comprised CD4+ or CD8+ T cells sorted from blood, obtained in a trial of the OX40 agonist ivuxolimab. The receptors derive from an adult with an advanced solid tumor such as melanoma, head and neck, liver or kidney cancer.

This clone is a singleton in its sample. The chain employs TRBV4-1 and TRBJ1-1; 8 positions match TRBD1. Germline CDR1 reads MGHRA; CDR2 reads YSYEKL. The CDR3 is 15 residues long. Trimming removed 2 bases from V and 8 bases from J; junction bases left unmatched: 10. The CDR3 nucleotides are TGCGCCAGCAGCCAACCGGCGCAGGGGGCGAGGGAAGCTTTCTTT. It yields the protein CASSQPAQGAREAFF.

This sequence joins TRBV11-3 and TRBJ2-2; TRBD1 matches at 8 bases. Germline trimming cut 6 bases from V and 4 bases from J; bases unmatched to any gene: 7. The germline CDR1 and CDR2 sequences are SGHNT and YENEEA. This CDR3 has 15 residues. The CDR3 is CASSRQGPGTGELFF. CDR3 DNA: TGTGCCAGCAGTCGACAGGGGCCGGGCACCGGGGAGCTGTTTTTT.

This clone was observed once. CDR3 sequence reads: CASRPLQGSAPLHF. For the CDR3, the DNA is TGTGCCAGCAGACCCTTACAGGGATCGGCACCCCTCCACTTT. The rearrangement links TRBV6-5 to TRBJ1-6; TRBD1 is a possible D gene (6 bases). V lost 6 bases and J 11 bases, leaving 17 bases between the germline ends. This CDR3 spans 14 amino acids. Germline CDR1 is MNHEY and CDR2 is SVGAGI.

This clone was recorded once. V is TRBV5-1 and J is TRBJ2-2; no firm D call. Germline assignment: CDR1 SGHRS and CDR2 YFSETQ. The CDR3 runs 11 residues. Between the trimmed V and J ends, which lost 4 bases and 6 bases, there was a span of 4 bases. The CDR3 loop reads CASSDPGELFF. The CDR3 DNA is TGCGCCAGCAGCGACCCCGGGGAGCTGTTTTTT.

In nucleotides, the CDR3 is TGTGCCAGCAGCTTGGATCAGCGGAGGGGGAATGAGCAGTTCTTC. It specifies CASSLDQRRGNEQFF. The chain carries TRBV5-4 and TRBJ2-1; D assignment may be TRBD1 or TRBD2 (6 bases each). The V gene lost 0 bases and the J gene lost 7 bases, with 14 bases spanning the gap. The CDR3 consists of 15 residues. The germline V gene has CDR1 SGHNT and CDR2 YYREEE (reference sequence).